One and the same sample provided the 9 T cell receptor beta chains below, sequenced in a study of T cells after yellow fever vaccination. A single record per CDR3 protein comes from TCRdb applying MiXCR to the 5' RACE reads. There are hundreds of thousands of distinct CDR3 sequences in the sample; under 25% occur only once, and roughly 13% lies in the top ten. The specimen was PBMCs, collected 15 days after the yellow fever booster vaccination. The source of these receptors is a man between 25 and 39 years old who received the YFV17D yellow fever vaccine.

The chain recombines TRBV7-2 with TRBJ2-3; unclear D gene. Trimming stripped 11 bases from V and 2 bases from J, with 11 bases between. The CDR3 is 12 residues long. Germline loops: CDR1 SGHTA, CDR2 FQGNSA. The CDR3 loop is CASNDNTDTQYF. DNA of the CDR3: TGTGCCTCGAACGACAACACAGATACGCAGTATTTT. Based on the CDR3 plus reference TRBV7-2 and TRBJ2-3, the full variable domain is GAGVSQSPSNKVTEKGKDVELRCDPISGHTALYWYRQSLGQGLEFLIYFQGNSAPDKSGLPSDRFSAERTGGSVSTLTIQRTQQEDSAVYLCASNDNTDTQYFGPGTRLTVL.

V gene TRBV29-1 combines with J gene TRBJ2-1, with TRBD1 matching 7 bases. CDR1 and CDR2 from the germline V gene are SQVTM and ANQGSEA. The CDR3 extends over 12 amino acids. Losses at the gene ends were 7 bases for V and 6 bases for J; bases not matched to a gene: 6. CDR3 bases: TGCAGCGGTGACAGGGCTGGCAATGAGCAGTTCTTC. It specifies CSGDRAGNEQFF.

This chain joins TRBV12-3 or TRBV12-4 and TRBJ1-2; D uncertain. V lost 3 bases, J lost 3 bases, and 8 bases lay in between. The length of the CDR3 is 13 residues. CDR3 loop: CASSFSGDYGYTF. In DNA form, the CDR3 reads TGTGCCAGCAGTTTTTCGGGAGACTATGGCTACACCTTC.

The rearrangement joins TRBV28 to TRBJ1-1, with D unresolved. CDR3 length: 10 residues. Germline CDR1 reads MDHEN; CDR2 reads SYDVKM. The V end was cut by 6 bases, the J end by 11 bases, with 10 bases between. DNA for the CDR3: TGTGCCAGCAGAAGGGTGGCGGCTTTCTTT. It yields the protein CASRRVAAFF.

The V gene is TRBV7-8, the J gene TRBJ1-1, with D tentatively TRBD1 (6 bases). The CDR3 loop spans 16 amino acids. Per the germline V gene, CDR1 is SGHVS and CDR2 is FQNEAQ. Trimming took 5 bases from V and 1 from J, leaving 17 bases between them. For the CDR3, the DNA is TGTGCCAGCAGCCAGAGGCGGGGGGCTGCGAACACTGAAGCTTTCTTT. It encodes CASSQRRGAANTEAFF. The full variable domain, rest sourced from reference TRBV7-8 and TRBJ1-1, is GAGVSQSPRYKVAKRGQDVALRCDPISGHVSLFWYQQALGQGPEFLTYFQNEAQLDKSGLPSDRFFAERPEGSVSTLKIQRTQQEDSAVYLCASSQRRGAANTEAFFGQGTRLTVV.

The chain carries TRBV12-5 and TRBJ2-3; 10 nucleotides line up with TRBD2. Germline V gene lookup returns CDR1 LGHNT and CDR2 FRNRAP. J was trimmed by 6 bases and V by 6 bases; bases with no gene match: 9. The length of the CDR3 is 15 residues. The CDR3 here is CASGLIAGGRDTQYF. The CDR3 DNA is TGTGCTAGTGGGCTTATAGCGGGAGGTCGGGATACGCAGTATTTT.

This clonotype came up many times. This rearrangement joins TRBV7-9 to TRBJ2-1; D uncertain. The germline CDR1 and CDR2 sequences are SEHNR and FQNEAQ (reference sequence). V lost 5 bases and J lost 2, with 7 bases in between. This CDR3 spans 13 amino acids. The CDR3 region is CASSTRAYNEQFF. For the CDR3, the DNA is TGTGCCAGCAGCACCCGGGCCTACAATGAGCAGTTCTTC.

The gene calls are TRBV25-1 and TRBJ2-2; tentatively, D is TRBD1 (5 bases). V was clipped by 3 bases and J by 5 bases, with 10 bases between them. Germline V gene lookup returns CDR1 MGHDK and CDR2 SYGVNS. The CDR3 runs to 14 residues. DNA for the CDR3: TGTGCCAGCAGTGACAGGGTGCAGACCGGGGAGCTGTTTTTT. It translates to CASSDRVQTGELFF.

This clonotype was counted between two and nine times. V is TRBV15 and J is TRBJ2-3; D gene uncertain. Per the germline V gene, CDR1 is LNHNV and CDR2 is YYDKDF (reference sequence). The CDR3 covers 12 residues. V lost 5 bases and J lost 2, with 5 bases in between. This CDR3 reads CATSPDTDTQYF. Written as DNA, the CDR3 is TGTGCCACCAGCCCCGACACAGATACGCAGTATTTT.